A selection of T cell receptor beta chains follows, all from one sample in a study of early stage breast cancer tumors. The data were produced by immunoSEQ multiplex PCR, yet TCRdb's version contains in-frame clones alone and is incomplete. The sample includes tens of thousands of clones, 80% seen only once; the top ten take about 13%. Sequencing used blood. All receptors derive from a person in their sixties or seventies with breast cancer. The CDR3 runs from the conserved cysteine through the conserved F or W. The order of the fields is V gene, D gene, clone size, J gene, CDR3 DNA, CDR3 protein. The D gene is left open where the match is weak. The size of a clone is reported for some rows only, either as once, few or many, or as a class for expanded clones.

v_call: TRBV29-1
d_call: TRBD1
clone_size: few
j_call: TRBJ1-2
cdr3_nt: TGCAGCGTTGGGACAGGGGGTGGCTACACCTTC
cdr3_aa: CSVGTGGGYTF

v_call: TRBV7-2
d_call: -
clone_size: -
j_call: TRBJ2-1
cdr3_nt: TGTGCCAGCAGTCTATTAGCGGTTTCCGACAATGAGCAGTTCTTC
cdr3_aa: CASSLLAVSDNEQFF

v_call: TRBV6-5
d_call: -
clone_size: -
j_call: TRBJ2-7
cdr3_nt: TGTGCCAGCAGCCAATACTATCCCGCGGGGGAGCAGTACTTC
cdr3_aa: CASSQYYPAGEQYF

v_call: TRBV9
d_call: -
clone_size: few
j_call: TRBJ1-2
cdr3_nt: TGTGCCAGCAGCGTAGGACACAGGGATGGCTACACCTTC
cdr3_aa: CASSVGHRDGYTF

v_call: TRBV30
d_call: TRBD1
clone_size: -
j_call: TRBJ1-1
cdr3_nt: TGTGCCTCGGACAGGGACAACACTGAAGCTTTCTTT
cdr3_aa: CASDRDNTEAFF

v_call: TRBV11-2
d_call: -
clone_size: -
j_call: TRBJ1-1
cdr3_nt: TGTGCCAGCAGCTTAGATGGTGTCAGGGCCCTGAACACTGAAGCTTTCTTT
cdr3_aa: CASSLDGVRALNTEAFF

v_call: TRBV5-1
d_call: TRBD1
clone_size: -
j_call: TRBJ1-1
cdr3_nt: TGCGCCAGCAGCGTGGGTTGGATTGGGACAGGGGGCATAGGTGCTGAAGCTTTCTTT
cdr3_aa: CASSVGWIGTGGIGAEAFF

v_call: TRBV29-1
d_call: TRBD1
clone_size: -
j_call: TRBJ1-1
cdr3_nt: TGCAGCGTTGACGGGCAGGGGGCCTGGTTGAACACTGAAGCTTTCTTT
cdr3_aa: CSVDGQGAWLNTEAFF

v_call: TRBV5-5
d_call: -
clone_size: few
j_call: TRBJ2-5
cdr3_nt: TGTGCCAGCAGCTTCGGACAGCAAGAGACCCAGTACTTC
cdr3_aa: CASSFGQQETQYF

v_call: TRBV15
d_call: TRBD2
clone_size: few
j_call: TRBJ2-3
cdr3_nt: TGTGCCACCAGCAGGGCTAGCGGAAGGGTGACAGATACGCAGTATTTT
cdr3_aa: CATSRASGRVTDTQYF

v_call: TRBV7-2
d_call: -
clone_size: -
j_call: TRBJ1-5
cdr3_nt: TGTGCCAGCAGCCCTATCCGCGGAAGCAATCAGCCCCAGCATTTT
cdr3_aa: CASSPIRGSNQPQHF

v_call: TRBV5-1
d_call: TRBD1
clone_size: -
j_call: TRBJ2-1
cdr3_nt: TGCGCCAGCAGCTTGGGCGTGACAGGGGGCACCTACAATGAGCAGTTCTTC
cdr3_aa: CASSLGVTGGTYNEQFF

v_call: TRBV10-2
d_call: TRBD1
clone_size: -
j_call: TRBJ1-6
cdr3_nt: TGCGCCAGCAGTGATATCGGACAGGGGGTCTCACCCCTCCACTTT
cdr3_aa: CASSDIGQGVSPLHF

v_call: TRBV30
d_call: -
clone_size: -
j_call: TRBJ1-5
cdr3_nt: TGTGCCTGGAGTGAGGGGGTTGGCAATCAGCCCCAGCATTTT
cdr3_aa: CAWSEGVGNQPQHF

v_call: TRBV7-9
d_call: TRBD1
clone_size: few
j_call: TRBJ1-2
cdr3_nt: TGTGCCAGCAGCTTAGACCTGACAGGGACCGGCTACACCTTC
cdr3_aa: CASSLDLTGTGYTF

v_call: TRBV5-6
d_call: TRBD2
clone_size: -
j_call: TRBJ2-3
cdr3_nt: TGTGCCAGCAGCTTAGCGGGAGTGATTTCCACAGATACGCAGTATTTT
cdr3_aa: CASSLAGVISTDTQYF

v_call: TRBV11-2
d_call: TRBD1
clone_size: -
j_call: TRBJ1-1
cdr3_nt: TGTGCCAGCACCGTGGGACAGGGAGACACTGAAGCTTTCTTT
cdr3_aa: CASTVGQGDTEAFF

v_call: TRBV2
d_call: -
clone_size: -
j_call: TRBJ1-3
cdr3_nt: TGTGCCAGCAGTGGCAGGGTTTCCGGAAACACCATATATTTT
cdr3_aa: CASSGRVSGNTIYF

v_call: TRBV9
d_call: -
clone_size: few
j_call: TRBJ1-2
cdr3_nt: TGTGCCAGCAGCCCCGGACGGGAGGGTGGCTACACCTTC
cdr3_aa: CASSPGREGGYTF

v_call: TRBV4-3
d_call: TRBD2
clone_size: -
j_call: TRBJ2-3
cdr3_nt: TGCGCCAGCAGCCAAGATCTTCCTAGCGGGAGCCCAGATACGCAGTATTTT
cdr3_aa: CASSQDLPSGSPDTQYF

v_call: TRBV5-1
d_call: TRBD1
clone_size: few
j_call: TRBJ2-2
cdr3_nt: TGCGCCAGCAGCTCCGTGGACAGGGGGAAGCTGTTTTTT
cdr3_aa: CASSSVDRGKLFF

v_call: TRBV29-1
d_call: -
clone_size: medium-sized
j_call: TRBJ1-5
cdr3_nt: TGCAGCGTTGGGGACACAGGGCAGCCCCAGCATTTT
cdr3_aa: CSVGDTGQPQHF

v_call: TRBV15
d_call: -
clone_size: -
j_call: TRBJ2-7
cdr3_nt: TGTGCCACCAGCAGAGATCGGGGGTACGAGCAGTACTTC
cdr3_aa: CATSRDRGYEQYF

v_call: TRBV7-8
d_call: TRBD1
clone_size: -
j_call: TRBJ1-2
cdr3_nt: TGTGCCAGCAGCCCAAGGGACAGTAACTATGGCTACACCTTC
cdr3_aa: CASSPRDSNYGYTF

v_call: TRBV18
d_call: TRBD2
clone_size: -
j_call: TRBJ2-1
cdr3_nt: TGTGCCAGCTCACCATTACCCGGGACTAGCGGGAGAAATGAGCAGTTCTTC
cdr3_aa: CASSPLPGTSGRNEQFF

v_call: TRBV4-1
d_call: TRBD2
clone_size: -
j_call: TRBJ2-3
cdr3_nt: TGCGCCAGCAGCCAAGATCCTCCGGGAGGGGCGACAGATACGCAGTATTTT
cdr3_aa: CASSQDPPGGATDTQYF

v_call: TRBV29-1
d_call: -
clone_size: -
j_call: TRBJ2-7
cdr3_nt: TGCAGCGTTGAGGGTCAGGGCGGATACGAGCAGTACTTC
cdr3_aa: CSVEGQGGYEQYF

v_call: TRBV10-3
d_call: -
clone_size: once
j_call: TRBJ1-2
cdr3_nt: TGTGCCATCAGTGAGGTACAGTTTGGTAATGGCTACACCTTC
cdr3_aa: CAISEVQFGNGYTF

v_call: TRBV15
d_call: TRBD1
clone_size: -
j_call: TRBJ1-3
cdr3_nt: TGTGCCACCAGCAGAGAAAGTCTGGGACAGGGGACTGGAAACACCATATATTTT
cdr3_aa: CATSRESLGQGTGNTIYF

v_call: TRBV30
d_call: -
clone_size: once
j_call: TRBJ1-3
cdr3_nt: TGTGCCTGGAGTGTACTGGGGCTGAGCCTTCGGTACACCATATATTTT
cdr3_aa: CAWSVLGLSLRYTIYF

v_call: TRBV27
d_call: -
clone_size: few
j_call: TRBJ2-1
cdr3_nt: TGTGCCAGCAGTGCCCGGACTACTTCTTCCTACAATGAGCAGTTCTTC
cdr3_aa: CASSARTTSSYNEQFF

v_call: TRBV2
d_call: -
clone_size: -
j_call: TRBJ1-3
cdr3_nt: TGTGCCAGCAGATTCGGGGACTCTGGAAACACCATATATTTT
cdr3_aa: CASRFGDSGNTIYF

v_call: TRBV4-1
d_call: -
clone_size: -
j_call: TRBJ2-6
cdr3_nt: TGCGCCAGCAGCCAACGTCTACCCCAGGGCGCTGGGGCCAACGTCCTGACTTTC
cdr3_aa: CASSQRLPQGAGANVLTF

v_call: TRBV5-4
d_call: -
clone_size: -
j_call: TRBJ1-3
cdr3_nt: TGTGCCAGCAGCTTGGACCGGGGATCAGGCGGAAACACCATATATTTT
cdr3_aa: CASSLDRGSGGNTIYF

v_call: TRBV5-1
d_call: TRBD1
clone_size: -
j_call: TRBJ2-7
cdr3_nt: TGCGCCAGCAGCAAGTGGGACAGCTCCTACGAGCAGTACTTC
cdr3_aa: CASSKWDSSYEQYF

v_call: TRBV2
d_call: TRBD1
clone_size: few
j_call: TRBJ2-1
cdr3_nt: TGTGCCAGTCAGGGGGCTGGGGAGCAGTTCTTC
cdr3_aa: CASQGAGEQFF

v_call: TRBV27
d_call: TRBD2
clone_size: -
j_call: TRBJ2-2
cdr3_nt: TGTGCCAGCAAGCCTCTAGCGGGAGGTATTTGGGCGAACACCGGGGAGCTGTTTTTT
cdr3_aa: CASKPLAGGIWANTGELFF

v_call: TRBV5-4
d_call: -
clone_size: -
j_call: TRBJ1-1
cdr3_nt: TGTGCCAGCACCCGAGGACAGCGAGACACTGAAGCTTTCTTT
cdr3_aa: CASTRGQRDTEAFF

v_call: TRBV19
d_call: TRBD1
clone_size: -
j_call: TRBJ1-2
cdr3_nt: TGTGCCAGTGCCCCCGGGACAGGGGGAGACTATGGCTACACCTTC
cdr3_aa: CASAPGTGGDYGYTF

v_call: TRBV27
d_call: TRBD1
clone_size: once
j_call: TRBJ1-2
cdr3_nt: TGTGCCAGCAGTCCCGGGACAGGGGGAGGCTACACCTTC
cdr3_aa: CASSPGTGGGYTF